This TCR beta chain originates from a study of regulatory T cells in long-lasting Graves disease. About the study: Persistence in Graves' disease required over 5 years of antithyroid drugs plus positive TSH receptor antibodies.

As for this clonotype: Its matching antigen is unknown. The junction departs from germline at one end; a sequencing error may be responsible.

The CDR3 is 16 residues long. Time point denoted: persistent/refractory GD, antithyroid drugs over 5 years with positive TRAb. Generation of the TCR library employed RNA extracted from PBMCs. With EDTA tubes as the receptacles, 7.5 to 9.5 milliliters of peripheral blood were drawn. General observations from the study: TCR diversity in persistent Graves' patients was below that of newly diagnosed ones. Favoring TRBV28, TRBJ1-2 and TRBJ2-5 was a feature seen in persistent disease.

In building TCR beta libraries, iRepertoire HTBI primers were used together with Arm-PCR of CDR3 regions. TCRdb redid the calling of the multiplex PCR reads with MiXCR, one entry per CDR3 protein. This sample has under 350,000 distinct CDR3 sequences, with 22% found just once. The sequence came from a female donor with Graves disease. This chain joins TRBV12-3 or TRBV12-4 and TRBJ2-2; D not certain. Sample: peripheral blood mononuclear cells (PBMCs), taken when the disease was refractory, from a patient treated with antithyroid drugs. The CDR3 protein is CASRLEDIGNTGELFF. The CDR3 bases are TGTGCCAGCAGGTTAGAAGATATCGGGAACACCGGGGAGCTGTTTTTT.